Following are 26 T cell receptor beta chains from one sample sequenced in a study of tumor-infiltrating lymphocytes in primary liver carcinoma. The source material, 20-30 mg of unsorted bulk tissue, was used to co-extract RNA and DNA. Constant-region priming of about 0.5 ug total RNA yielded TCR beta cDNA. Generation of the TCR beta libraries relied on three nested multiplex PCR rounds using slightly modified ARM-PCR. Running around 9 cycles apiece, the first two PCR rounds relied on TRBV1-TRBV30 forward primers together with a C-beta reverse primer. TCRdb reprocessed the multiplex PCR reads via MiXCR and lists one record per CDR3 protein. In the table there are tens of thousands of distinct CDR3 sequences, 65% to 85% of which are singletons. The sequencing input was liver tumor tissue from sampling region 4. Noted subset: tumor region T4, right-lateral pole. These receptors were obtained from a woman in her twenties or thirties with primary liver carcinoma and hepatitis B virus infection.

With respect to this clonotype: The CDR3 does not end in the conserved phenylalanine or tryptophan, so this is likely a read error. The genes are TRBV11-2 and TRBJ2-7; no firm D call. This CDR3 spans 15 amino acids. With 4 bases removed from V and 2 bases from J, the gap between germline ends came to 15 bases. CDR1 and CDR2 (germline): SGHAT, FQNNGV. The CDR3 here is CASSSPGSSTYEQYL. DNA of the CDR3: TGTGCCAGCAGCTCTCCTGGGTCGAGTACCTACGAGCAGTACTTG.

This clonotype was counted ten times or more. The chain is built from TRBV11-2 and TRBJ2-1; 7 nucleotides match TRBD1. CDR3 length: 15 amino acids. Germline CDR1 SGHAT, CDR2 FQNNGV. Unmatched junction bases numbered 2, after V lost 1 base and J lost 2 bases. Here the CDR3 reads CASSLGQGAYNEQFF. CDR3 coding DNA: TGTGCCAGCAGCTTAGGGCAGGGGGCCTACAATGAGCAGTTCTTC.

With respect to this clonotype: One end of the junction varies from germline; a read error may be responsible. This chain connects TRBV6-1 to TRBJ1-2; no clear D gene. Germline V gene data show CDR1 as MNHNS and CDR2 as SASEGT. The length of the CDR3 is 18 residues. CDR3 protein: CSSSEQFLVLRSNYVYTF. CDR3 coding DNA: TGTTCCAGCAGTGAACAGTTCCTGGTCCTTAGATCTAACTATGTCTACACCTTC.

This clonotype was detected many times. The junction differs from germline at one of its ends, possibly a read error. This chain joins TRBV6-2 or TRBV6-3 and TRBJ1-5; D may be TRBD1 (6 bases). CDR1 and CDR2 from the germline V gene are MNHEY and SVGEGT. CDR3 length: 13 amino acids. The CDR3 is CASSYRDNQPRQF. The CDR3 DNA is TGTGCCAGCAGTTACCGGGACAATCAGCCCCGGCAATTT.

A word on this clonotype: The junction departs from the called germline gene at one end, perhaps through a read error. The V gene is TRBV12-3 or TRBV12-4, the J gene TRBJ2-3; possibly TRBD2 for D (6 bases). The CDR3 loop spans 15 amino acids. CDR3 sequence: CASSFPPPSADTQYF. Written as DNA, the CDR3 is TGTGCCAGCAGTTTCCCCCCTCCTAGCGCAGATACGCAGTATTTC.

This clonotype counts as large. The V call is TRBV4-3, the J call TRBJ2-3; no clear D. CDR1 and CDR2 (germline): LGHNA, YSLEER. V gave up 3 bases and J gave up 6 bases, with 25 bases separating them. CDR3 size: 18 residues. The CDR3 bases are TGCGCCAGCAGCCAGTCGGTCTGGCTGGGTGATCCCGATGATACGCAGTATTTT. This translates into CASSQSVWLGDPDDTQYF.

The chain employs TRBV11-2 and TRBJ2-7; D remains ambiguous. This CDR3 has 16 residues. Germline V gene lookup returns CDR1 SGHAT and CDR2 FQNNGV. Trimming cost V 4 bases and J 3 bases, with 19 bases left between them. CDR3: CASSSHPGSHVYEQYF. The CDR3 region has the DNA TGTGCCAGCAGCTCACATCCGGGTTCCCACGTCTACGAGCAGTACTTC.

Comment on this clonotype: At one boundary the junction diverges from the germline segment, which might be a read error. The gene calls are TRBV6-5 and TRBJ2-7, with TRBD1 as a possible D gene (6 bases). This CDR3 comprises 15 residues. Germline-derived CDR1 and CDR2 are MNHEY and SVGAGI. The CDR3 is CANSHKDSSSYEQYF. For the CDR3, the DNA is TGTGCCAACAGTCACAAGGACAGTAGCTCCTACGAGCAGTACTTC.

The chain joins TRBV4-1 to TRBJ1-6; D ambiguous. The CDR3 is 14 residues long. V lost 4 bases and J 8 bases, leaving 12 bases between the germline ends. From germline, CDR1 is MGHRA and CDR2 YSYEKL. The CDR3 bases are TGCGCCAGCAGCCCCCTAACTGGGGATTCACCCCTCCACTTT. Residues: CASSPLTGDSPLHF.

As to this clonotype: The junction differs from germline at one of its ends, possibly a read error. The V and J genes are TRBV6-6 and TRBJ1-6, with D maybe TRBD1 (5 bases). The CDR3 is made up of 17 amino acids. Germline V gene sequence: CDR1 MNHNY, CDR2 SVGAGI (reference sequence). The CDR3 DNA follows: TGTGCCAGCAGTTATGGATCAGGGCTTAACTATAATTCACCCCTTCGCTTT. Its translation: CASSYGSGLNYNSPLRF.

In the case of this clonotype: This may be a read error, as it is one base from a much larger clone. V usage is TRBV12-3 or TRBV12-4 and J usage is TRBJ2-7, with TRBD2 as a possible D gene (6 bases). The CDR3 is made up of 12 amino acids. The CDR3 spells CASSALAYEQNF. CDR3 bases: TGTGCCAGCAGTGCACTAGCCTACGAGCAGAACTTC.

This clonotype showed up just a few times. At one end the junction does not follow the germline gene, possibly because of a read error. The chain employs TRBV4-3 and TRBJ1-4, with a weak D call TRBD1 (6 bases). The CDR3 totals 16 residues. Per the germline V gene, CDR1 is LGHNA and CDR2 is YSLEER. The CDR3 reads CASSQDMGGALMKNCF. In DNA, the CDR3 is TGCGCCAGCAGCCAAGACATGGGGGGGGCACTAATGAAAAACTGTTTT.

As concerns this clonotype: The CDR3 ends on some other residue instead of the conserved phenylalanine or tryptophan, so this is likely a read error. The rearrangement links TRBV28 to TRBJ1-1, with D unresolved. CDR3 length equals 11 residues. CDR1 MDHEN and CDR2 SYDVKM come from the germline V gene. With 5 bases removed from V and 7 bases from J, the gap between germline ends came to 8 bases. This CDR3 is CASSVRVEAFI. DNA for the CDR3: TGTGCCAGCAGTGTACGGGTTGAAGCTTTCATT.

As DNA, the CDR3 is TGTGGCACCATGACCTCAGCGGGAGGGCTTAACGAGCAGTTCTTC. Encoded protein: CGTMTSAGGLNEQFF. This chain links TRBV28 with TRBJ2-1; 10 bases align to TRBD2. The CDR3 has 15 residues. Germline CDR1 and CDR2: MDHEN and SYDVKM.

This clonotype was found many times. The chain links TRBV7-9 to TRBJ1-2, with a weak D call TRBD1 (5 bases). Trimming removed 5 bases at V and 7 bases at J, with 20 bases between. Germline assignment: CDR1 SEHNR and CDR2 FQNEAQ (reference sequence). The CDR3 loop spans 15 amino acids. CDR3 sequence: CASSPSWDRIIGYTF. Written as DNA, the CDR3 is TGTGCCAGCAGCCCCAGCTGGGACCGCATAATTGGCTACACCTTC.

The V call is TRBV6-1, the J call TRBJ2-1, with D possibly TRBD2 on 6 matching bases. The V end lost 3 bases, the J end lost 8 bases, and 17 bases lay between the germline ends. This CDR3 contains 15 residues. The germline gives CDR1 MNHNS, CDR2 SASEGT. The CDR3 is CASSDQLRESDEQFF. In nucleotides, the CDR3 is TGTGCCAGCAGTGATCAGCTGCGGGAAAGCGATGAGCAGTTCTTC.

Of note for this clonotype: The germline gene is not matched at one end of the junction; a read error may be the cause. The V gene is TRBV11-3, the J gene TRBJ2-1; the match to TRBD2 covers 9 bases. CDR1 is SGHNT, CDR2 YENEEA, per germline. There are 15 residues in the CDR3. CDR3 sequence reads: CTSCRLAAGGYEQFF. As DNA, the CDR3 is TGTACCAGCTGCCGACTAGCGGCGGGGGGGTATGAGCAGTTCTTC.

As concerns this clonotype: This is likely a read error, given that the CDR3 carries no conserved phenylalanine or tryptophan at its end. This rearrangement joins TRBV28 to TRBJ2-7; 13 bases match TRBD2. The CDR3 loop spans 16 amino acids. CDR1 and CDR2 (germline): MDHEN, SYDVKM. The CDR3 here is CASSFLGLAGAGEQYL. DNA for the CDR3: TGTGCTAGCAGTTTTTTAGGACTAGCGGGAGCTGGCGAGCAGTACCTC.

Notes on this clonotype: This may come from a read error, since a much larger clone is one base off. V gene TRBV29-1 combines with J gene TRBJ2-7; possible D gene TRBD2, 5 bases. CDR3 length: 13 residues. CDR1 and CDR2 from the germline V gene are SQVTM and ANQGSEA. In nucleotides, the CDR3 is TGTAGCGTAGGTGACCGGTCCTCCTACGAGCAGTACTTC. Its protein is CSVGDRSSYEQYF.

This clonotype was seen a single time. The chain carries TRBV12-3 or TRBV12-4 and TRBJ2-3, with D unclear. The CDR3 consists of 15 residues. The V and J ends lost 9 bases and 2 bases respectively, with 18 bases between them. The CDR3 is CASGFPPPITDTQYF. CDR3 DNA: TGTGCCAGTGGTTTCCCCCCTCCTATCACAGATACGCAGTATTTT.

As concerns this clonotype: Germline is not matched at one junction end, which may reflect a read error. The genes are TRBV7-9 and TRBJ2-7; D ambiguous. Germline V gene lookup returns CDR1 SEHNR and CDR2 FQNEAQ (reference sequence). CDR3 length: 14 residues. Here the CDR3 DNA reads TGTGCCATCAGCCTTCCGACTCGCCGCTACGAGCAGTACTTC. It yields the protein CAISLPTRRYEQYF.

A remark on this clonotype: The junction departs from the called germline gene at one end, perhaps through a read error. The chain has TRBV11-3 and TRBJ2-7; a possible D gene is TRBD1 (6 bases). Germline V gene lookup returns CDR1 SGHNT and CDR2 YENEEA. CDR3 length: 16 residues. For the CDR3, the DNA is TGTGCCAGCAGTCGCCGGAACAGGGATTACTCCTACGAGCAATACTTC. Its protein product is CASSRRNRDYSYEQYF.

With regard to this clonotype: Germline is not matched at one junction end, which may reflect a read error. The chain joins TRBV12-3 or TRBV12-4 to TRBJ2-5; a possible D gene is TRBD2 (6 bases). This CDR3 comprises 15 residues. Written as DNA, the CDR3 is TGTGCCTGCAGCACCTACCCCGGGAGCGAATATACCCAGTACTTC. The encoded protein is CACSTYPGSEYTQYF.

Comment on this clonotype: Since the CDR3 does not end with the conserved phenylalanine or tryptophan, this likely comes from a read error. The chain recombines TRBV11-1 with TRBJ2-2, with D possibly being TRBD2 (5 bases). The CDR3 extends over 16 amino acids. The V gene's germline CDR1 is SGHAT and CDR2 FQDESV (reference sequence). With 5 bases removed from V and 8 bases from J, the gap between germline ends came to 21 bases. CDR3 DNA sequence: TGTGCCAGCAGCAGGGTTATGGTGGGAGTGTCAGGGGAGCTGTTTCTT. This codes for CASSRVMVGVSGELFL.

This clonotype is deemed medium-sized (0.01 to 0.1%). The V and J genes are TRBV5-5 and TRBJ1-5; 7 positions match TRBD1. The germline CDR1 and CDR2 sequences are SGHKS and YYEKEE (reference sequence). Unmatched junction bases numbered 5, after V lost 1 base and J lost 4 bases. The CDR3 is 15 amino acids. CDR3 in amino acids: CASSLSRGGNQPQHF. The CDR3 coding sequence is TGTGCCAGCAGCTTGTCCAGGGGGGGGAATCAGCCCCAGCATTTT. The full variable domain, rest sourced from reference TRBV5-5 and TRBJ1-5, is DAGVTQSPTHLIKTRGQQVTLRCSPISGHKSVSWYQQVLGQGPQFIFQYYEKEERGRGNFPDRFSARQFPNYSSELNVNALLLGDSALYLCASSLSRGGNQPQHFGDGTRLSIL.

Notes on this clonotype: One end of the junction does not line up with germline, which may come from a read error. The rearrangement links TRBV11-2 to TRBJ2-2; unclear D gene. This CDR3 is built from 16 residues. Germline V lookup: CDR1 SGHAT, CDR2 FQNNGV. The CDR3 spells CASSLDPQLNIGELFF. CDR3 sequence (DNA): TGTGCCAGCAGCCTCGATCCTCAATTGAACATCGGGGAGCTGTTTTTT.